These 28 T cell receptor beta chains were sequenced from one sample in a study of human T cells and chemical hapten exposure. The time point denotes: pre-sensitization, week 0. Noted treatment: therapeutic diphenylcyclopropenone sensitization with weekly scalp DPC. TCRdb redid the calling of the RACE reads with MiXCR, one entry per CDR3 protein. The data contain tens of thousands of distinct CDR3 sequences, roughly 6.7% of them seen just once; the ten biggest clones take up approximately 1.6%. Sample: whole blood, taken in connection with sensitization to the hapten diphenylcyclopropenone (DPC). These receptors came from a woman aged 30 to 39 with alopecia areata. Some clones in this sample may be carry-over from other donors' samples.

This clonotype was observed many times. The V and J genes are TRBV12-3 or TRBV12-4 and TRBJ2-7, with D perhaps TRBD1 or TRBD2 (5 bases each). V was pared by 0 bases and J by 3 bases, with 15 bases between. The CDR3 is 16 amino acids. This chain's CDR3 is CASSLAPTGRGYEQYF. The CDR3 DNA follows: TGTGCCAGCAGTTTAGCTCCCACGGGAAGGGGCTACGAGCAGTACTTC.

This clonotype has only a few counts. V gene TRBV4-2 combines with J gene TRBJ2-1, with 8 bases matching TRBD2. Germline V gives CDR1 LGHNA, CDR2 YNFKEQ. This CDR3 comprises 17 residues. Trimming removed 0 bases from V and 12 bases from J; junction bases left unmatched: 16. CDR3: CASSQDETRAGEQGQFF. The CDR3 nucleotides read TGTGCCAGCAGCCAAGATGAAACTAGAGCGGGAGAGCAGGGGCAGTTCTTC.

In this sample, this clonotype turned up many times. The V gene is TRBV9, the J gene TRBJ1-1; the D gene is possibly TRBD1 (5 bases). The V gene lost 0 bases and the J gene lost 1 base, with 10 bases spanning the gap. CDR1 is SGDLS and CDR2 is YYNGEE in the germline V gene. The CDR3 loop spans 15 amino acids. The CDR3 reads CASSVGGSANTEAFF. In nucleotides, the CDR3 is TGTGCCAGCAGCGTAGGGGGGTCGGCGAACACTGAAGCTTTCTTT.

The table lists this clonotype with many counts. The chain joins TRBV20-1 to TRBJ2-1; the match to TRBD2 covers 13 bases. The CDR3 totals 16 residues. V lost 2 bases and J lost 1; bases outside the gene matches: 2. Germline V CDR1 and CDR2: DFQATT, SNEGSKA (reference sequence). The CDR3: CSARTSGGESYNEQFF. CDR3 nucleotides: TGCAGTGCTAGAACTAGCGGGGGGGAGTCCTACAATGAGCAGTTCTTC.

This clonotype was recorded at least ten times. The chain has TRBV2 and TRBJ2-1; D might be TRBD1 (5 bases). The V and J ends lost 9 bases and 7 bases respectively, with 16 bases between them. Germline V CDR1 and CDR2: SNHLY, FYNNEI. This CDR3 is 13 amino acids long. The CDR3 DNA sequence: TGTGCCAGTGTGACAGCCCGCCTAAATGAGCAGTTCTTC. As protein: CASVTARLNEQFF.

In regard to this clonotype: This could be a read error, since a much larger clone is one nucleotide away. This chain joins TRBV5-1 and TRBJ2-2, with 7 bases lining up with TRBD1. The germline gives CDR1 SGHRS, CDR2 YFSETQ. This CDR3 is built from 16 residues. This CDR3 is CASSLGHYRGPRELIF. CDR3 in DNA: TGCGCCAGCAGCTTGGGCCACTACAGGGGTCCCAGGGAGCTGATTTTT.

Concerning this clonotype: A single base separates this from a much larger clone, so it may be a read error. The chain couples TRBV9 to TRBJ1-1; D is uncertain. Germline V gene lookup returns CDR1 SGDLS and CDR2 YYNGEE. V was clipped by 6 bases and J by 5 bases, with 17 bases between them. The CDR3 is 14 amino acids. CDR3 sequence reads: CASKGGSMGTEAFF. The CDR3 DNA reads as TGTGCCAGCAAGGGAGGTTCGATGGGGACTGAAGCTTTCTTT.

This clonotype was counted many times. The gene calls are TRBV5-8 and TRBJ2-3, with 7 bases that match TRBD1. The CDR3 totals 15 residues. The V and J ends lost 3 bases and 2 bases, in that order; junction bases with no gene match: 6. Looked up from germline, CDR1 is SGHTS and CDR2 is YDEGEE. CDR3 in amino acids: CASSSQGSATDTQYF. CDR3 DNA: TGTGCCAGCAGCTCACAGGGGTCCGCCACAGATACGCAGTATTTT.

V gene TRBV11-2 combines with J gene TRBJ2-3, with D possibly TRBD2 on 7 matching bases. This CDR3 has 13 residues. The V and J ends lost 3 bases and 4 bases respectively, with 8 bases between them. Germline values: CDR1 SGHAT, CDR2 FQNNGV. The DNA for the CDR3 is TGTGCCAGCAGCTTGCGGGGGCCAGATACGCAGTATTTT. Translated, it gives CASSLRGPDTQYF.

This clonotype was seen ten or more times. The rearrangement joins TRBV21-1 to TRBJ2-2; TRBD2 was called by the table and not checked on the DNA. TRBV21-1 represents a pseudogene. The CDR3 has 16 residues. The CDR3 nucleotides read TGTGCCAGCGCCCTGCGGACTAGCCGGGCCACCGGGGAGCTGTTTTTT. It encodes CASALRTSRATGELFF.

This clonotype was detected ten times or more. The V call is TRBV18, the J call TRBJ1-2, with D uncertain. This CDR3 region has 13 residues. With 6 bases removed from V and 5 bases from J, the gap between germline ends came to 13 bases. In germline, CDR1 is KGHSH, CDR2 LQKENI. The chain's CDR3 is CASSPADRYGYTF. The CDR3 DNA follows: TGTGCCAGCTCCCCCGCGGACCGTTATGGCTACACCTTC.

This clonotype has a count of ten or more. The chain is built from TRBV7-2 and TRBJ2-1, with unresolved D. Germline V lookup: CDR1 SGHTA, CDR2 FQGNSA. The CDR3 loop spans 12 amino acids. Trimming took off 1 base at V and 15 bases at J, with 13 bases between the two ends. CDR3 in DNA: TGTGCCAGCAGCTTAGGGCCTTTTGGTCGGTTCTTC. Translated, it gives CASSLGPFGRFF.

This clonotype was picked up many times. The rearrangement uses TRBV2 and TRBJ2-6, with D unclear. The CDR3 runs 15 residues. From germline, CDR1 is SNHLY and CDR2 FYNNEI. V lost 5 bases and J 5 bases, leaving 13 bases between the germline ends. The DNA for the CDR3 is TGTGCCAGCAGTTATACTACTGTAAGGGCCAACGTCCTGACTTTC. This codes for CASSYTTVRANVLTF.

This clonotype occurred many times. The V and J genes are TRBV20-1 and TRBJ1-5; 7 positions agree with TRBD1. CDR3 length equals 13 residues. The germline V gene encodes CDR1 DFQATT and CDR2 SNEGSKA (reference sequence). J lost 4 bases, V lost 3 bases, and 3 bases had no gene match. The CDR3 protein is CSASRGVNQPQHF. CDR3 coding DNA: TGCAGTGCTAGCAGGGGGGTAAATCAGCCCCAGCATTTT.

Judged by abundance, this clonotype is medium-sized. The chain couples TRBV7-8 to TRBJ2-3, with D possibly matching TRBD2 (5 bases). This CDR3 spans 17 amino acids. Trimming removed 1 base from V and 2 bases from J, with 16 bases in between. Germline values: CDR1 SGHVS, CDR2 FQNEAQ. The CDR3 DNA follows: TGTGCCAGCAGCTTAGGCATAGGGAGAGGAGCCACAGATACGCAGTATTTT. Protein sequence: CASSLGIGRGATDTQYF.

This clonotype was detected many times. The rearrangement joins TRBV25-1 to TRBJ2-7, with D perhaps TRBD2 (6 bases). CDR3 length equals 13 residues. In germline, CDR1 is MGHDK, CDR2 SYGVNS. Trimming took off 1 base at V and 5 bases at J, with 9 bases between the two ends. The CDR3 is CASSEWGVDEQYF. CDR3 DNA: TGTGCCAGCAGTGAATGGGGGGTCGACGAGCAGTACTTC.

In its sample, this clonotype was seen many times. The chain uses TRBV7-9 and TRBJ1-1; TRBD1 matches 9 bases. Losses at the gene ends were 4 bases for V and 5 bases for J; bases not matched to a gene: 8. The CDR3 consists of 15 residues. From germline, CDR1 is SEHNR and CDR2 FQNEAQ (reference sequence). The CDR3 region has the DNA TGTGCCAGCAGCTCCATGACAGGGGGAAGAACTGAAGCTTTCTTT. Amino acid sequence: CASSSMTGGRTEAFF. Full variable domain (outside the CDR3, taken from reference TRBV7-9 and TRBJ1-1): DTGVSQNPRHKITKRGQNVTFRCDPISEHNRLYWYRQTLGQGPEFLTYFQNEAQLEKSRLLSDRFSAERPKGSFSTLEIQRTEQGDSAMYLCASSSMTGGRTEAFFGQGTRLTVV.

This clonotype was seen many times. This chain uses TRBV6-6 with TRBJ1-1, with D possibly being TRBD1 (5 bases). Germline V gene sequence: CDR1 MNHNY, CDR2 SVGAGI (reference sequence). The CDR3 is made up of 13 amino acids. V shed 2 bases and J shed 4 bases, with 8 bases lying between them. The CDR3 region has the DNA TGTGCCAGCAGTTACGGGGGAAGCACTGAAGCTTTCTTT. Protein sequence: CASSYGGSTEAFF.

This clonotype was counted at least ten times. This chain links TRBV5-6 with TRBJ1-1; D remains unclear. CDR3 length: 16 amino acids. Germline loops: CDR1 SGHDT, CDR2 YYEEEE. The V end was cut by 1 base, the J end by 0 bases, with 13 bases between. The CDR3 here is CASSLLGSPLNTEAFF. As DNA, the CDR3 is TGTGCCAGCAGCTTGTTGGGCAGCCCATTGAACACTGAAGCTTTCTTT.

This clonotype has a count of ten or more. This chain connects TRBV18 to TRBJ1-5; 7 bases match TRBD1. CDR3 length: 15 amino acids. The germline V gene has CDR1 KGHSH and CDR2 LQKENI. J lost 5 bases, V lost 3 bases, and 7 bases had no gene match. The CDR3 coding sequence is TGTGCCAGCTCACCTTATCCAGGGGGTGATCAGCCCCAGCATTTT. Translating it yields CASSPYPGGDQPQHF.

This clonotype was seen many times. The genes are TRBV5-1 and TRBJ1-4; 7 positions match TRBD1. The CDR3 consists of 14 residues. Germline values: CDR1 SGHRS, CDR2 YFSETQ. V dropped 4 bases and J dropped 3; count of bases not matched to a gene: 3. CDR3 in DNA: TGCGCCAGCAGCCACAGGGGACCTAATGAAAAACTGTTTTTT. This encodes CASSHRGPNEKLFF.

Concerning this clonotype itself: A read error may explain this, as a much larger clone is one base away. The chain joins TRBV3-1 to TRBJ1-2; no definite D call. CDR1 LGHDT and CDR2 YNNKEL come from the germline V gene (reference sequence). This CDR3 has 15 amino acids. With 4 bases removed from V and 2 bases from J, the gap between germline ends came to 14 bases. This chain's CDR3 is CASSRDVALNYGYTF. CDR3 bases: TGTGCCAGCAGCCGAGATGTCGCCTTAAACTATGGCTACACCTTC.

The sample holds many counts of this clonotype. The genes are TRBV7-9 and TRBJ2-3; D not resolved. Trimming pared 3 bases from V and 2 bases from J, leaving 15 bases between. Germline loops: CDR1 SEHNR, CDR2 FQNEAQ (reference sequence). This CDR3 comprises 16 residues. The CDR3 DNA is TGTGCCAGCAGCTTCTCTGGGCTCAGACCCACAGATACGCAGTATTTT. This gives the protein CASSFSGLRPTDTQYF.

This clonotype was observed many times. The genes are TRBV15 and TRBJ1-5; D remains unclear. This CDR3 is 17 amino acids long. In germline, CDR1 is LNHNV, CDR2 YYDKDF (reference sequence). V lost 1 base and J lost 2, with 15 bases in between. The CDR3 region is CATSRATKGSGNQPQHF. The DNA of the CDR3 is TGTGCCACCAGCAGAGCCACAAAGGGATCCGGCAATCAGCCCCAGCATTTT. The whole variable domain, filled in from reference TRBV15 and TRBJ1-5, reads DAMVIQNPRYQVTQFGKPVTLSCSQTLNHNVMYWYQQKSSQAPKLLFHYYDKDFNNEADTPDNFQSRRPNTSFCFLDIRSPGLGDTAMYLCATSRATKGSGNQPQHFGDGTRLSIL.

This clonotype was seen ten or more times. The V call is TRBV20-1, the J call TRBJ2-5; unclear D gene. The V gene's germline CDR1 is DFQATT and CDR2 SNEGSKA (reference sequence). The CDR3 contains 12 residues. The V end lost 5 bases, the J end lost 5 bases, and 12 bases lay between the germline ends. The CDR3 DNA is TGCAGTGCTCTGTTGGCGCGGGAGACCCAGTACTTC. This encodes CSALLARETQYF.

At least ten counts were recorded for this clonotype. For the CDR3, the DNA is TGCAGCGTTGGGGTACAGGGGGGGAATGAGCAGTTCTTC. Translation gives CSVGVQGGNEQFF. The rearrangement links TRBV29-1 to TRBJ2-1; possible D gene TRBD1, 8 bases. This CDR3 is built from 13 residues. Deletions cut 4 bases from V and 7 bases from J, with 14 bases between. Germline CDR1 is SQVTM and CDR2 is ANQGSEA.

This clonotype appeared many times. V and J are TRBV25-1 and TRBJ2-5; 7 bases match TRBD1. Trimming cost V 4 bases and J 4 bases; bases outside gene matches: 9. The CDR3 is 15 residues long. CDR1 is MGHDK, CDR2 SYGVNS, per germline. The CDR3 DNA follows: TGTGCCAGCAGTGCGGACAGGCCCCCGGGAGAGACCCAGTACTTC. Translation gives CASSADRPPGETQYF.

This clonotype was counted at least ten times. The chain joins TRBV28 to TRBJ1-5, with D unclear. The CDR3 is 11 amino acids. V lost 9 bases to trimming and J lost 1 base, with 4 bases between them. Germline V gene data show CDR1 as MDHEN and CDR2 as SYDVKM. CDR3 in DNA: TGTGCCAGTATGAGCAATCAGCCCCAGCATTTT. It encodes CASMSNQPQHF.